This T cell receptor (beta chain) is drawn from a study of cytomegalovirus exposure and HLA in healthy donors. Study-level findings and limits: V- and J-gene trimming in TCR beta was tied to a missense DCLRE1C variant by an analysis performed later. It was assumed in the presence/absence analyses that sequencing depth was roughly uniform across donors. Within a later analysis, the majority of CMV-associated TCR beta chains appeared HLA-restricted. Available immune exposure information was restricted to CMV serostatus only.

Germline V lookup: CDR1 LGHNA, CDR2 YNFKEQ. The CDR3 sequence is 17 residues long. V dropped 1 base and J dropped 8; count of bases not matched to a gene: 12. About this clone itself: The antigen remains unidentified.

The PCR used 60 Vbeta and 13 Jbeta primers. The assay was immunoSEQ multiplex PCR, and TCRdb's table has in-frame clones only and misses some. This sample has 110,000 to 150,000 clones, with 77% found just once. J is TRBJ2-4 and V is TRBV4-2; TRBD2 matches 9 bases. The specimen sequenced was PBMCs. The origin of this receptor is a female donor in good health and CMV-seronegative. CDR3 sequence (DNA): TGTGCCAGCAGCCAAGGACTTCGCGGGGGGGCCCGGGACATTCAGTACTTC. It translates to CASSQGLRGGARDIQYF.